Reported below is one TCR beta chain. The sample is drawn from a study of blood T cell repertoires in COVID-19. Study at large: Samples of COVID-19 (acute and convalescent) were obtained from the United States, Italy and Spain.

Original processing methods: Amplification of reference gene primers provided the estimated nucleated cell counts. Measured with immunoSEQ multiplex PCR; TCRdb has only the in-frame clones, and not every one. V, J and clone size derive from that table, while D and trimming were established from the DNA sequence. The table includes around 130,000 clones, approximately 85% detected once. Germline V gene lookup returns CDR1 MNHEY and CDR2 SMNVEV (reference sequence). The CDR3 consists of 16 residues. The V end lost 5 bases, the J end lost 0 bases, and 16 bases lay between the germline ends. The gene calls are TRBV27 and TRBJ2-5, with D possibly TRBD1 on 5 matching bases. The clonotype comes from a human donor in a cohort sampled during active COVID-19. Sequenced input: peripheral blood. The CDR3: CASSNLADRHQETQYF. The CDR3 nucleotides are TGTGCCAGCAGTAATCTGGCCGACAGACACCAAGAGACCCAGTACTTC.